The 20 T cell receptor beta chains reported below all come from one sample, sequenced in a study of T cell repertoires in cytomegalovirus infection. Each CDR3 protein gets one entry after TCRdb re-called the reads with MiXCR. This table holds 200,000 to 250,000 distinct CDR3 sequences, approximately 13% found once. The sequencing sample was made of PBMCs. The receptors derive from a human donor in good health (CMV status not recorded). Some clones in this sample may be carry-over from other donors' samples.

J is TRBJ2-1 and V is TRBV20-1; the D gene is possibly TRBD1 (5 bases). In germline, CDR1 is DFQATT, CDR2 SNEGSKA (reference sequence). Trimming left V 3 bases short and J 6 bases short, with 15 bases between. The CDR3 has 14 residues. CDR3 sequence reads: CSASVGEGFNEQFF. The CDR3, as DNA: TGCAGTGCTAGTGTAGGGGAAGGGTTCAATGAGCAGTTCTTC.

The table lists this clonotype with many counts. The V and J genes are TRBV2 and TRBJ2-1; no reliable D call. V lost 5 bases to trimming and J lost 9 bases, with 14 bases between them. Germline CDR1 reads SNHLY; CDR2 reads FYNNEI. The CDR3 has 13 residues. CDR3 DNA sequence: TGTGCCAGCAGTCCTGACGCCGTTATTGAGCAGTTCTTC. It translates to CASSPDAVIEQFF.

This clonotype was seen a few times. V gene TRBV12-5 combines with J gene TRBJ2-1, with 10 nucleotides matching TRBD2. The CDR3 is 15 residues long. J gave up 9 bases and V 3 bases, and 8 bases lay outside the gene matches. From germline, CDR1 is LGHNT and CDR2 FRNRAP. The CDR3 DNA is TGTGCTAGTGGTTTCCTAGCGGGAGCTTTCACTGAGCAGTTCTTC. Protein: CASGFLAGAFTEQFF. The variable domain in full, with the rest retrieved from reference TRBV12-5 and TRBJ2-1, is DARVTQTPRHKVTEMGQEVTMRCQPILGHNTVFWYRQTMMQGLELLAYFRNRAPLDDSGMPKDRFSAEMPDATLATLKIQPSEPRDSAVYFCASGFLAGAFTEQFFGPGTRLTVL.

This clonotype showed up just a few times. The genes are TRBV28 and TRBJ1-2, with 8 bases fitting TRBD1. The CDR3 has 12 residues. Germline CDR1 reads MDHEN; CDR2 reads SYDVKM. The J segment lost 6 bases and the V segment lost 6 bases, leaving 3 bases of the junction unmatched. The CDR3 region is CASRTQGDGYTF. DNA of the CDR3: TGTGCCAGCAGAACACAGGGGGATGGCTACACCTTC.

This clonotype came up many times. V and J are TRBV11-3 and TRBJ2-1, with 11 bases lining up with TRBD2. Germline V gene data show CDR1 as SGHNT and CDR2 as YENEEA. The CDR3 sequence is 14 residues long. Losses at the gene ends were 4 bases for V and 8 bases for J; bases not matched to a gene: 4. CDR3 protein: CASSSSGGRDEQFF. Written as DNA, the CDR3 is TGTGCCAGCAGCTCTAGCGGGGGGCGAGATGAGCAGTTCTTC.

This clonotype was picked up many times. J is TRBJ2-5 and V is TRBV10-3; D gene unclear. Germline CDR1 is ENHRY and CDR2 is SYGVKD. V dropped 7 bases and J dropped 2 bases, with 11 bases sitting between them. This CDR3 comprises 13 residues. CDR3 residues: CAITDGVQETQYF. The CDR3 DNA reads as TGTGCCATCACGGATGGGGTACAAGAGACCCAGTACTTC.

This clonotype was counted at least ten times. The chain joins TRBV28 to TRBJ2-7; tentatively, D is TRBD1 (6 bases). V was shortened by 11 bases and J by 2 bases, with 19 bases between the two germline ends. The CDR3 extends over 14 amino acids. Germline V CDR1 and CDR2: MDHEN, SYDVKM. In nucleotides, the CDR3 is TGTGCCTGCCGAAGGGAAGGACAGACCTACGAGCAGTACTTC. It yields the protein CACRREGQTYEQYF.

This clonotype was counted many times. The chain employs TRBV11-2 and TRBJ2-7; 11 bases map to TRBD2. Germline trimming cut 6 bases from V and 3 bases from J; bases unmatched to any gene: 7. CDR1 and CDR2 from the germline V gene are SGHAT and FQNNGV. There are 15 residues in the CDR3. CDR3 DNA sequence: TGTGCCAGCAGTCGCTCTAGCGGGGGGAACTACGAGCAGTACTTC. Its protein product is CASSRSSGGNYEQYF.

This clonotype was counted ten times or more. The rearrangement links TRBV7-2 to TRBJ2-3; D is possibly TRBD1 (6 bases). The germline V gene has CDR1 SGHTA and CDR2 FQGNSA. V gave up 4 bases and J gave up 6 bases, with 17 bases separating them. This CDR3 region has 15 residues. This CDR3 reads CASSSQGRLVDTQYF. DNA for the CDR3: TGTGCCAGCAGCTCACAGGGAAGATTAGTGGATACGCAGTATTTT.

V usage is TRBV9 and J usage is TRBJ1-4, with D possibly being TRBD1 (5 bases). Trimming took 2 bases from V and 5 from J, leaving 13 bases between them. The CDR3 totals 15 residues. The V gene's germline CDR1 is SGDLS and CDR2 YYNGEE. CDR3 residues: CASSVTGTPNEKLFF. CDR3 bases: TGTGCCAGCAGCGTGACCGGGACCCCAAATGAAAAACTGTTTTTT.

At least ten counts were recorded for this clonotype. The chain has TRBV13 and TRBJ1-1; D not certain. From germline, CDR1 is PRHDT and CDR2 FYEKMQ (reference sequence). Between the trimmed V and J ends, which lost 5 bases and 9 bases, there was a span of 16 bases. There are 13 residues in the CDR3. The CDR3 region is CASSPGPKHQAFF. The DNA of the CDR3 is TGTGCCAGCAGCCCGGGCCCTAAACACCAAGCTTTCTTT.

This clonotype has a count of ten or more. Here the CDR3 reads CAETGNPSGANVLTF. CDR3 coding DNA: TGTGCCGAGACGGGGAACCCGTCTGGGGCCAACGTCCTGACTTTC. The gene calls are TRBV7-2 and TRBJ2-6; tentative D call: TRBD2 (5 bases). The CDR3 runs to 15 residues. The germline V gene has CDR1 SGHTA and CDR2 FQGNSA. V shed 11 bases and J shed 1 base, with 15 bases lying between them.

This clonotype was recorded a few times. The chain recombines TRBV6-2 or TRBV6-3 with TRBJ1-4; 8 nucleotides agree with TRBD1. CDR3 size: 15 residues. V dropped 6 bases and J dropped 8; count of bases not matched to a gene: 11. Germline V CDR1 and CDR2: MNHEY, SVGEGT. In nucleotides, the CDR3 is TGTGCCAGCAGGTCGGACAGGGATTCGGAGGAAAAACTGTTTTTT. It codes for CASRSDRDSEEKLFF.

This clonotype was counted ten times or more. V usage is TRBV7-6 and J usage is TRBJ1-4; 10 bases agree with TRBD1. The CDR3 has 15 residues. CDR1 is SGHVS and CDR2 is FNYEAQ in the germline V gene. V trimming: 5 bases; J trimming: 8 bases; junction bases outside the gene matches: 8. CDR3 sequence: CASSRPGTGEEKLFF. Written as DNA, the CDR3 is TGTGCCAGCAGCCGCCCGGGGACAGGGGAGGAAAAACTGTTTTTT.

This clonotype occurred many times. In DNA, the CDR3 is TGTGCCAGCAGCTACGACGGGGATAGCAATCAGCCCCAGCATTTT. This codes for CASSYDGDSNQPQHF. This chain links TRBV7-2 with TRBJ1-5; D unresolved. The CDR3 length is 15 residues. Germline V gives CDR1 SGHTA, CDR2 FQGNSA. V lost 4 bases and J lost 0, with 10 bases in between.

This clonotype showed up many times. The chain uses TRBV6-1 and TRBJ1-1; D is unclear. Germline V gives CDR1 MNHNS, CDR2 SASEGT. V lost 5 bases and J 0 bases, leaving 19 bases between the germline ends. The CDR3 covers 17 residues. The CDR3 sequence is CASSIPDGGRMNTEAFF. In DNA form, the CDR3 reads TGTGCCAGCAGTATCCCAGACGGAGGGCGGATGAACACTGAAGCTTTCTTT.

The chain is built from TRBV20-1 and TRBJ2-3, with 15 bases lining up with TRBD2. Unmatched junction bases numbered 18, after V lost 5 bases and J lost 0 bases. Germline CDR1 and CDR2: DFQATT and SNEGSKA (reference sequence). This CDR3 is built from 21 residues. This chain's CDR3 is CSAPSLDLGLAGGASTDTQYF. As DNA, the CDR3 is TGCAGTGCTCCCAGCTTAGACCTGGGACTAGCGGGGGGCGCTAGCACAGATACGCAGTATTTT.

CDR3 DNA: TGTGCCAGCAGTTTATCGGGACAGACGTCTAATGGCTACACCTTC. Translating gives CASSLSGQTSNGYTF. J is TRBJ1-2 and V is TRBV28, with TRBD1 matching over 7 bases. CDR3 length: 15 amino acids. From germline, CDR1 is MDHEN and CDR2 SYDVKM. Unmatched junction bases numbered 8, after V lost 1 base and J lost 6 bases.

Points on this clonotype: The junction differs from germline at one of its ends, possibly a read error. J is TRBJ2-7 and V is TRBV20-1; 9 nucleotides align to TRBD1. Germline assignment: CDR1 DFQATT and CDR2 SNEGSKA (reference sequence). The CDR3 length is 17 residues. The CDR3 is CSARGDREGRSSYEQDF. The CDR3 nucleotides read TGCAGTGCTAGAGGGGACAGGGAGGGACGAAGCTCCTACGAGCAGGACTTC.

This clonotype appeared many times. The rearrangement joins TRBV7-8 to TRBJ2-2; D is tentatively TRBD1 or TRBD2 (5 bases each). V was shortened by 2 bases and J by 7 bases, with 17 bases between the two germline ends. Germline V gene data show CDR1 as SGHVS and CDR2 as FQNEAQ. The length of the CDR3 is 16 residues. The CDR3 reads CASSLFPSGAGGELFF. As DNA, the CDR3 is TGTGCCAGCAGCTTATTCCCCTCCGGGGCGGGCGGGGAGCTGTTTTTT.